The 2 T cell receptor beta chains reported below all come from one sample, sequenced in a study of T cells in localized non-small cell lung cancer. TCRdb's table, derived via immunoSEQ multiplex PCR, lists solely in-frame clones and lacks some. The sample includes more than 45,000 clones, 75% to 90% of them seen just once. Source: peripheral blood mononuclear cells, taken before any cancer treatment. The receptors were sampled from a man aged 35-69 years with stage III lung adenocarcinoma.

The V gene is TRBV6-1, the J gene TRBJ1-4; TRBD1 matches at 8 bases. Germline CDR1 reads MNHNS; CDR2 reads SASEGT. The ends lost 5 bases at V and 0 bases at J; junction bases unmatched: 2. The CDR3 extends over 15 amino acids. CDR3 sequence (DNA): TGTGCCAGCAGTCTGACAGGGGCAACTAATGAAAAACTGTTTTTT. It encodes CASSLTGATNEKLFF.

This chain uses TRBV19 with TRBJ1-3; the match to TRBD1 covers 7 bases. With V trimmed by 8 bases and J by 4 bases, 2 bases remained unmatched. This CDR3 region has 12 residues. CDR1 is LNHDA, CDR2 SQIVND, per germline (reference sequence). CDR3 coding DNA: TGTGCCAGTGGGGACAGAGGAAACACCATATATTTT. This gives the protein CASGDRGNTIYF.